This TCR beta chain was sequenced in a study of blood T cells in healthy people across ages. General study findings and limits: Diversity of TCR beta per million T cells declined in a roughly linear way with age.

This clonotype has a handful of counts. Antigen: not known. The study recruited healthy Caucasian donors from Russia who were aged roughly 6 to 100. This CDR3 is built from 16 residues. Losses at the gene ends were 3 bases for V and 5 bases for J; bases not matched to a gene: 12. Germline CDR1 and CDR2: LGHNA and YSLEER. Through a sample-barcoded 5' primer and a J-beta primer mix, a second PCR was run for about 7 to 12 cycles. Each sample provided no less than 2.5 million CDR3-containing paired-end reads. TCRdb re-derived calls from the 5' RACE reads in MiXCR, one entry per CDR3 protein. The sample has 500,000 to 550,000 distinct CDR3 sequences, more than 20% seen once. This sample was shared with a second study, whose subject was T cells of mothers and their children. That paper notes: Related mother-child pairs shared slightly more overlap than unrelated pairs, but the difference was non-significant.

The TCR originated in a boy between 10 and 17 years old in good health. The sample was blood. The chain uses TRBV4-3 and TRBJ2-5; 7 bases fit TRBD2. The CDR3: CASSQGLAADSETQYF. CDR3 bases: TGCGCCAGCAGCCAGGGGCTAGCGGCCGACTCGGAGACCCAGTACTTC.